The 8 T cell receptor beta chains given below trace back to one sample, sequenced in a study of T cells in localized non-small cell lung cancer. Sequencing used immunoSEQ multiplex PCR; TCRdb keeps in-frame clones, though not all of them. The sample has approximately 1,600 clones; about 30% are singletons. The starting material was lung tumor tissue, obtained before any cancer treatment. Receptor source: a female donor older than 55 with stage II lung adenocarcinoma.

The rearrangement joins TRBV28 to TRBJ2-7, with 10 positions matching TRBD2. CDR1 and CDR2 from the germline V gene are MDHEN and SYDVKM. Trimming removed 3 bases from V and 6 bases from J; junction bases left unmatched: 17. This CDR3 spans 18 amino acids. CDR3 coding DNA: TGTGCCAGCAGTTTGAGATTGGATAGCGGGGGGCTCTATTCCGAGCAGTACTTC. Translation: CASSLRLDSGGLYSEQYF.

The chain couples TRBV19 to TRBJ2-2, with 9 bases identical to TRBD1. Germline V gene lookup returns CDR1 LNHDA and CDR2 SQIVND (reference sequence). V dropped 6 bases and J dropped 4; count of bases not matched to a gene: 9. The CDR3 is 16 residues long. CDR3 coding DNA: TGTGCCAGTAGACCGACCGGGGGACAGGGCACCGGGGAGCTGTTTTTT. This sequence encodes CASRPTGGQGTGELFF.

This sequence joins TRBV5-1 and TRBJ1-3; TRBD1 is a possible D gene (5 bases). This CDR3 has 16 amino acids. Trimming removed 4 bases from V and 0 bases from J, with 14 bases in between. CDR1 is SGHRS and CDR2 is YFSETQ in the germline V gene. As DNA, the CDR3 is TGCGCCAGCAGCGCGGGACCTGCGATCTCTGGAAACACCATATATTTT. Protein sequence: CASSAGPAISGNTIYF.

The chain uses TRBV27 and TRBJ2-6, with no clear D. CDR1 and CDR2 (germline): MNHEY, SMNVEV (reference sequence). V was clipped by 4 bases and J by 2 bases, with 9 bases between them. The CDR3 runs 15 residues. The CDR3 spells CASSYEGAGANVLTF. In nucleotides, the CDR3 is TGTGCCAGCAGTTATGAAGGCGCTGGGGCCAACGTCCTGACTTTC. Drawing the rest from reference TRBV27 and TRBJ2-6, the complete variable domain is EAQVTQNPRYLITVTGKKLTVTCSQNMNHEYMSWYRQDPGLGLRQIYYSMNVEVTDKGDVPEGYKVSRKEKRNFPLILESPSPNQTSLYFCASSYEGAGANVLTFGAGSRLTVL.

This clone was picked up a small number of times. This chain joins TRBV15 and TRBJ2-7, with 7 nucleotides matching TRBD1. The V and J ends lost 2 bases and 2 bases, in that order; junction bases with no gene match: 9. This CDR3 spans 16 amino acids. Germline values: CDR1 LNHNV, CDR2 YYDKDF (reference sequence). CDR3: CATSRQHTGVPYEQYF. The CDR3, as DNA: TGTGCCACCAGCAGACAACATACAGGGGTCCCCTACGAGCAGTACTTC.

A single count supports this clone. V usage is TRBV10-2 and J usage is TRBJ2-7; 8 bases line up with TRBD1. From germline, CDR1 is WSHSY and CDR2 SAAADI. This CDR3 region has 13 residues. Losses at the gene ends were 6 bases for V and 3 bases for J; bases not matched to a gene: 4. CDR3 bases: TGCGCCAGCAGGGGGACAGGAGACTACGAGCAGTACTTC. It codes for CASRGTGDYEQYF.

This clone has only a few counts. V gene TRBV6-8 combines with J gene TRBJ1-1; D perhaps matches TRBD1 (6 bases). Trimming removed 10 bases at V and 3 bases at J, with 21 bases between. In germline, CDR1 is MNHGY, CDR2 SAAAGT. This CDR3 comprises 15 residues. Written as DNA, the CDR3 is TGTGCCATCACGAAATCCAACAGGGAGGACACTGAAGCTTTCTTT. Amino acids: CAITKSNREDTEAFF.

Concerning this clone itself: An end of the junction differs from the germline gene, which may be a read error. This CDR3 reads CAISGHQNQPQHF. The CDR3 region has the DNA TGTGCCATCAGTGGGCATCAAAATCAGCCCCAGCATTTT. The J gene is TRBJ1-5, the V gene TRBV6-8, with no clear D. The CDR3 runs to 13 residues. Looked up from germline, CDR1 is MNHGY and CDR2 is SAAAGT.